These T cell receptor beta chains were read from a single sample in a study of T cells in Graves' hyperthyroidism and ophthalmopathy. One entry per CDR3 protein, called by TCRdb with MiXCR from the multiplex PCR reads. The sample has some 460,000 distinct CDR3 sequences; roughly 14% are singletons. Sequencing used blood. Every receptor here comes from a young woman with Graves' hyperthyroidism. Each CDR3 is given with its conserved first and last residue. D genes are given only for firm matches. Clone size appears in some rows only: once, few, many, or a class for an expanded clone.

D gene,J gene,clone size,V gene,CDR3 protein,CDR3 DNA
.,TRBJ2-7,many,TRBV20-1,CRKLYEQYF,TGCAGGAAACTCTACGAGCAGTACTTC
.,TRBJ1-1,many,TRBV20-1,CSATDRRSNTEAFF,TGCAGTGCTACCGACAGGCGTTCGAACACTGAAGCTTTCTTT
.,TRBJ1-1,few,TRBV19,CASSAQGFTEAFF,TGTGCCAGTAGTGCTCAGGGATTCACTGAAGCTTTCTTT
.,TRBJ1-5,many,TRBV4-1,CASSQDPFGQPQHF,TGCGCCAGCAGCCAAGACCCCTTCGGTCAGCCCCAGCATTTT
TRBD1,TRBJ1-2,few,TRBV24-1,CATSDAGTGISNYGYTF,TGTGCCACCAGTGACGCCGGGACAGGGATCTCTAACTATGGCTACACCTTC
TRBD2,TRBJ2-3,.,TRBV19,CASSEGLAVTQYF,TGTGCCAGTAGTGAAGGACTAGCCGTTACGCAGTATTTT
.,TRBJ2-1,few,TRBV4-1,CASSQEWDSSSYNEQFF,TGCGCCAGCAGCCAAGAATGGGACTCGAGCTCCTACAATGAGCAGTTCTTC
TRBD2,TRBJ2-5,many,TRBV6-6,CASSYGTRGTQYF,TGTGCCAGCAGTTACGGGACTAGGGGGACCCAGTACTTC
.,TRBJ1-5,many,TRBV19,CASSKQFGQQPQHF,TGTGCCAGTAGTAAACAGTTTGGGCAACAGCCCCAGCATTTT
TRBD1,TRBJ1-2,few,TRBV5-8,CASSLGQERSGYTF,TGTGCCAGCAGCCTGGGACAGGAGAGGTCTGGCTACACCTTC
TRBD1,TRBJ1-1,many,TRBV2,CASRPQTGLVSTEAFF,TGTGCCAGCAGACCACAGACAGGGCTAGTTTCCACTGAAGCTTTCTTT
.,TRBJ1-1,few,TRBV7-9,CASSLRGEVGTEAFF,TGTGCCAGCAGCTTAAGAGGGGAGGTAGGGACTGAAGCTTTCTTT
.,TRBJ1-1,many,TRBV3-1,CASSQVPTAEAFF,TGTGCCAGCAGCCAAGTCCCTACCGCTGAAGCTTTCTTT
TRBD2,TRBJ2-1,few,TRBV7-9,CATPLAGGNEQFF,TGTGCCACCCCGTTAGCGGGGGGCAATGAGCAGTTCTTC
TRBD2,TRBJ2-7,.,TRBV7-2,CASSTSGGYEQYF,TGTGCCAGCAGCACTAGCGGGGGGTACGAGCAGTACTTC
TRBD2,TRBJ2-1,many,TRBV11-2,CASSYAGGLLSSYNEQFF,TGTGCCAGCAGCTACGCGGGGGGACTACTTAGCTCCTACAATGAGCAGTTCTTC
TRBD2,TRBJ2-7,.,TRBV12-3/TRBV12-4,CASSPRRAGGPPPEQYF,TGTGCCAGCAGTCCCCGCAGAGCGGGAGGGCCTCCCCCAGAGCAGTACTTC
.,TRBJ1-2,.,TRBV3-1,CASSQVNTVANYGYTF,TGTGCCAGCAGCCAAGTGAACACAGTAGCTAACTATGGCTACACCTTC
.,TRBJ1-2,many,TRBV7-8,CASSLIGTPAGREGYTF,TGTGCCAGCAGCTTAATCGGGACACCAGCCGGGAGGGAAGGCTACACCTTC
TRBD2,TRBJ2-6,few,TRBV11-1,CASSPREGPMSGANVLTF,TGTGCCAGCAGCCCCAGGGAGGGCCCAATGTCTGGGGCCAACGTCCTGACTTTC
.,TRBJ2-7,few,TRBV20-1,CSARDWYEQYF,TGCAGTGCTAGAGATTGGTACGAGCAGTACTTC
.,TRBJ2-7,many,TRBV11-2,CASSFAWGKQYF,TGTGCCAGCAGCTTTGCGTGGGGTAAGCAGTACTTC
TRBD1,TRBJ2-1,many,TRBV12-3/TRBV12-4,CASSSWDRITYNEQFF,TGTGCCAGCAGTTCCTGGGACAGAATTACCTACAATGAGCAGTTCTTC
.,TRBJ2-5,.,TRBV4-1,CASSQEGGGLEETQYF,TGCGCCAGCAGCCAAGAGGGCGGGGGCTTGGAAGAGACCCAGTACTTC
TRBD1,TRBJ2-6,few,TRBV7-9,CASSLRGGGPAGANVLTF,TGTGCCAGCAGCTTACGAGGGGGCGGCCCGGCTGGGGCCAACGTCCTGACTTTC
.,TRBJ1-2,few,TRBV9,CASSVESVPERDYGYTF,TGTGCCAGCAGCGTAGAAAGCGTGCCAGAGAGGGACTATGGCTACACCTTC
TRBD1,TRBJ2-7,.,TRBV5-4,CASSLTGQGSYEQYF,TGTGCCAGCAGCCTCACGGGACAGGGGAGCTACGAGCAGTACTTC
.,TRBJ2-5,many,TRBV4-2,CASSQEGGPETQYF,TGTGCCAGCAGCCAAGAAGGCGGACCAGAGACCCAGTACTTC
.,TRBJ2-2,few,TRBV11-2,CASSPLFRDSGIDWNTGELFF,TGTGCCAGCAGCCCCTTGTTCCGGGACAGCGGGATCGATTGGAACACCGGGGAGCTGTTTTTT
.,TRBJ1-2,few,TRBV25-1,CASSELRGGYTF,TGTGCCAGCAGTGAATTGAGGGGCGGCTACACCTTC
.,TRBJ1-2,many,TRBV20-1,CSATGGDYGYTF,TGCAGTGCTACGGGCGGGGACTATGGCTACACCTTC
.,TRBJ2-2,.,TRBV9,CASSVGPPGTGELFF,TGTGCCAGCAGCGTAGGGCCCCCGGGCACCGGGGAGCTGTTTTTT
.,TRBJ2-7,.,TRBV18,CASSPIPRPTYEQYF,TGTGCCAGCTCCCCAATCCCGAGGCCGACCTACGAGCAGTACTTC
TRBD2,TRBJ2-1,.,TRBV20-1,CSAPGGAGAYHEQFF,TGCAGTGCTCCGGGGGGAGCGGGGGCCTACCATGAGCAGTTCTTC
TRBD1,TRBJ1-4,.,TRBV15,CATAGTGGNEKLFF,TGTGCCACCGCAGGGACAGGGGGCAATGAAAAACTGTTTTTT
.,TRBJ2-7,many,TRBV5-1,CASSLDWYEQYF,TGCGCCAGCAGCTTGGACTGGTACGAGCAGTACTTC
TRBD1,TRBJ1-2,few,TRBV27,CASSSYRGANYGYTF,TGTGCCAGCAGTTCCTACAGGGGAGCTAACTATGGCTACACCTTC
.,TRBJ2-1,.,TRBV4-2,CASSQGGLSGNEQFF,TGTGCCAGCAGCCAAGGAGGTCTGAGTGGGAATGAGCAGTTCTTC
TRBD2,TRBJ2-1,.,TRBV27,CASSSGLAHNEQFF,TGTGCCAGCAGCTCGGGACTAGCCCACAATGAGCAGTTCTTC
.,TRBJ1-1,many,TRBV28,CASSLWGALMNTEAFF,TGTGCCAGCAGTTTGTGGGGAGCACTCATGAACACTGAAGCTTTCTTT
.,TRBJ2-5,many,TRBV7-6,CASSWSIQETQYF,TGTGCCAGCAGCTGGAGCATCCAAGAGACCCAGTACTTC
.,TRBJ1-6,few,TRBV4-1,CASSQPGQYNSPLHF,TGCGCCAGCAGCCAACCAGGACAGTATAATTCACCCCTCCACTTT
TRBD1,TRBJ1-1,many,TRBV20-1,CSVYRGIMNTEAFF,TGCAGTGTTTACAGGGGGATCATGAACACTGAAGCTTTCTTT
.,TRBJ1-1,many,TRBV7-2,CASSLASGFRNTEAFF,TGTGCCAGCAGCTTAGCCAGTGGTTTTAGGAACACTGAAGCTTTCTTT
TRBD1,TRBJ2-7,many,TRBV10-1,CASSEMGTELNEQYF,TGCGCCAGCAGTGAGATGGGGACAGAACTTAACGAGCAGTACTTC
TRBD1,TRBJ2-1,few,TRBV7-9,CASSPLRRGRNEQFF,TGTGCCAGCAGCCCCTTGAGAAGGGGGCGAAATGAGCAGTTCTTC